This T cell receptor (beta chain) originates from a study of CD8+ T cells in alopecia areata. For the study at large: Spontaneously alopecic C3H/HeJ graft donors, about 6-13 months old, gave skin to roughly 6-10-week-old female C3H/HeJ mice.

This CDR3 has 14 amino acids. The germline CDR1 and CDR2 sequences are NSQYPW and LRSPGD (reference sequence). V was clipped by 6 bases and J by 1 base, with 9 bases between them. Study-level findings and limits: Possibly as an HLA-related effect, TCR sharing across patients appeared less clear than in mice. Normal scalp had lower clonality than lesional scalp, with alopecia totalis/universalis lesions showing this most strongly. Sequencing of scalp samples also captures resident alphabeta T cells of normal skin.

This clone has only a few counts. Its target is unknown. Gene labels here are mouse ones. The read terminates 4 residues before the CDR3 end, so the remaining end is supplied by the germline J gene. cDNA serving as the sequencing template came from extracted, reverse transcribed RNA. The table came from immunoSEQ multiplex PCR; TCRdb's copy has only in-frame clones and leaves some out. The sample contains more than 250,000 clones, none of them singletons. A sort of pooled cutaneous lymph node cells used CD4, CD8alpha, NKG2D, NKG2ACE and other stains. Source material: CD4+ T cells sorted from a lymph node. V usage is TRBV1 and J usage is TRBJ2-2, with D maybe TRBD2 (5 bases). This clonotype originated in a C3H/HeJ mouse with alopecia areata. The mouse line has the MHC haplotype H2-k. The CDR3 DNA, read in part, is TGCACCTGCAGCGCTGGGAGAAACACCGGG. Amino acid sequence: CTCSAGRNTG. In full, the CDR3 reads CTCSAGRNTGQLYF.